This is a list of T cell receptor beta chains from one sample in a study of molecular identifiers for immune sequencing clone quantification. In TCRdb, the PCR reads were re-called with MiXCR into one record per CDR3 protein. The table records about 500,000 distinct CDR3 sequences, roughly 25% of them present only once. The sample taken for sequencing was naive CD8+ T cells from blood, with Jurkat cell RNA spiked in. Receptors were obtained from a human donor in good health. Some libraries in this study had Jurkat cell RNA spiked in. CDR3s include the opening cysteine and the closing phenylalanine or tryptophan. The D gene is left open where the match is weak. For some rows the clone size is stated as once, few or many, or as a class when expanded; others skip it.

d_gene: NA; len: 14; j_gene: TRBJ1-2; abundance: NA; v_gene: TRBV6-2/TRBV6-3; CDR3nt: TGTGCCAGCAGTTTCTTGGACACCGACTATGGCTACACCTTC; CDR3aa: CASSFLDTDYGYTF
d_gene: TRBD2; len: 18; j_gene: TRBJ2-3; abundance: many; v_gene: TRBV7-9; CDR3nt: TGTGCCAGCAGCTCTTCCTTAGCGGGAGCCCTCGGCACAGATACGCAGTATTTT; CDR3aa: CASSSSLAGALGTDTQYF
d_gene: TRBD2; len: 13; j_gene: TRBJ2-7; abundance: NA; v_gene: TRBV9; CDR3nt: TGTGCCAGCAGCGTAGAAGGGGAGGGCGAGCAGTACTTC; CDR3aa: CASSVEGEGEQYF
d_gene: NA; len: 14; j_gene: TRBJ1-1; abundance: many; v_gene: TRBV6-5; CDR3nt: TGTGCCAGCACCGAAAATAGGGCGGGGACTGAAGCTTTCTTT; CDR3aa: CASTENRAGTEAFF
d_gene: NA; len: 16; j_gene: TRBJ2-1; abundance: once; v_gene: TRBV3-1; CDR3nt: TGTGCCAGCAGCCAAGATCGACGGGATCCCCACAATGAGCAGTTCTTC; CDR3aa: CASSQDRRDPHNEQFF
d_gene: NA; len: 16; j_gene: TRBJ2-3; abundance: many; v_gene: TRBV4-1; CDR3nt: TGCGCCAGCAGCCAAGATCCCCTGGGGATTTCAGATACGCAGTATTTT; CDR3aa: CASSQDPLGISDTQYF
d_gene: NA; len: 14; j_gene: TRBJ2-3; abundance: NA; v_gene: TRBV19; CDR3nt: TGTGCCAGTAGCGAACGGGGCCCTCCAGATACGCAGTATTTT; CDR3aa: CASSERGPPDTQYF
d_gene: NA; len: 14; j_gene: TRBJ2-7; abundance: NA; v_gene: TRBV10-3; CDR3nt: TGTGCCCCGAAGATTGTACATCTACCCTACGAGCAGTACTTC; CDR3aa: CAPKIVHLPYEQYF
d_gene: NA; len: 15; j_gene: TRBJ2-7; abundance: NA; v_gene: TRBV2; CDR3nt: TGTGCCAGCAGCGAGGAACGGGATTACTCCTACGAGCAGTACTTC; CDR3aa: CASSEERDYSYEQYF
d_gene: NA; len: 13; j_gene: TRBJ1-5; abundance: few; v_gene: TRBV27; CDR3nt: TGTGCCAGCAGCGACAGTACCAATCAGCCCCAGCATTTT; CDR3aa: CASSDSTNQPQHF